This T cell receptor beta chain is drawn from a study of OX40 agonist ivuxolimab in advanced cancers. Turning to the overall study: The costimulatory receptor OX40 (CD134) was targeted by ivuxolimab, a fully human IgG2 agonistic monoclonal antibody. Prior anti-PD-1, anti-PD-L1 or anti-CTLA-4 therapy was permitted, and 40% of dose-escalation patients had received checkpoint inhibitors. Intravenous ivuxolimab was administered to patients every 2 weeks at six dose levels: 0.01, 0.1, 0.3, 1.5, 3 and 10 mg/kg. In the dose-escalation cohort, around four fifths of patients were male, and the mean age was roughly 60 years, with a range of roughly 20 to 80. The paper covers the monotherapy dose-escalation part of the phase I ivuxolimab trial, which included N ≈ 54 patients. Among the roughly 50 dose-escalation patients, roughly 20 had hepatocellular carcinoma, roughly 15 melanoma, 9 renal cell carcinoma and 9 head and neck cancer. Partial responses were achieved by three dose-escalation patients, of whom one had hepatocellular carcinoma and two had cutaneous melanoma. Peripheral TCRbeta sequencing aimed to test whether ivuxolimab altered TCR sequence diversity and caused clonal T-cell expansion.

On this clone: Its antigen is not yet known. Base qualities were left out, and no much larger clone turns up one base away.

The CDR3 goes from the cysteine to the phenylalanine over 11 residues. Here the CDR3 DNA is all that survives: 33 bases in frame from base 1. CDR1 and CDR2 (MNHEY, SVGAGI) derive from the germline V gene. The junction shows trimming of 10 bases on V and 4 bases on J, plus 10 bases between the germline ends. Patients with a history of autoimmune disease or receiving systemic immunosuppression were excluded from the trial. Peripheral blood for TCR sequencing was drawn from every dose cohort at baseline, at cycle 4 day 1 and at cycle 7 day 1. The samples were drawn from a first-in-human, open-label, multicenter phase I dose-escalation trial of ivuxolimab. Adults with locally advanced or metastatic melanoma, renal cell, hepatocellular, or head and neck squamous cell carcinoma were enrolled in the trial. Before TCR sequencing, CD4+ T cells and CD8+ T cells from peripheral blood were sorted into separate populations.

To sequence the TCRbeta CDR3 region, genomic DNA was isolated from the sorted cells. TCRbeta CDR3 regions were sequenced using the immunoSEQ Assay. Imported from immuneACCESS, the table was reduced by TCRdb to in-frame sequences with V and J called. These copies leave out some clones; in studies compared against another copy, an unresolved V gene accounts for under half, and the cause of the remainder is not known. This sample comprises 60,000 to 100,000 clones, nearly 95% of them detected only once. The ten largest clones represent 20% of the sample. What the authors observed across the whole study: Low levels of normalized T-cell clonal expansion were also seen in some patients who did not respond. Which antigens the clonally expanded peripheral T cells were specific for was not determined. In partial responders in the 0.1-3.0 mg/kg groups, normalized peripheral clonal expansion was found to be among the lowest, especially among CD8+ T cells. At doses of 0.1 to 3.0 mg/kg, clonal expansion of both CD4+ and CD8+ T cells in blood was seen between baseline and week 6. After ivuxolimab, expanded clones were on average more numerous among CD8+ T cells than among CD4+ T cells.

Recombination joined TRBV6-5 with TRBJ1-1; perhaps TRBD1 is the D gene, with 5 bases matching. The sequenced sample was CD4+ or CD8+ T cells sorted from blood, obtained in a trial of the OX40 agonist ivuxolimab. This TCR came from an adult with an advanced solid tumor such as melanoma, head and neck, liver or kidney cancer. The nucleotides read TGTGCCACGGCGGGGACCACTGAAGCTTTCTTT. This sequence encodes CATAGTTEAFF.